Listed below are T cell receptor beta chains from one sample, sequenced in a study of T-cell reconstitution after alpha-beta-depleted transplantation in children. Using its own MiXCR run on the PCR reads, TCRdb lists one record per CDR3 protein. The sample lists under 300,000 distinct CDR3 sequences; roughly 10% were seen once. The starting material was peripheral blood, obtained 180 days after TCRalphabeta/CD19-depleted stem cell transplant. The receptor source for this set is a male patient between 2 and 10 years old who had a stem cell transplant for chronic granulomatous disease, so the T cells may come from the graft donor. CDR3s include the opening cysteine and the closing phenylalanine or tryptophan. The D gene is left open where the match is weak. Part of the rows lack a size; the others show once, few, many or a class for expanded clones.

D: .
V: TRBV7-2
size: many
J: TRBJ2-2
DNA: TGTGCCAGCAGCGCGACCGGGACTTTATCCGGGGAGCTGTTTTTT
CDR3: CASSATGTLSGELFF

D: .
V: TRBV19
size: many
J: TRBJ2-1
DNA: TGTGCCAGTAGTGTTTGGTTCGACAATGAGCAGTTCTTC
CDR3: CASSVWFDNEQFF

D: .
V: TRBV4-2
size: many
J: TRBJ2-1
DNA: TGTGCCAGCAGCCAAGGACTACCGTCCTACAATGAGCAGTTCTTC
CDR3: CASSQGLPSYNEQFF

D: TRBD2
V: TRBV25-1
size: many
J: TRBJ2-5
DNA: TGTGCCAGCTCCAGAACGGCTAGCGGGAGTGGGAAGACCCAGTACTTC
CDR3: CASSRTASGSGKTQYF

D: .
V: TRBV5-1
size: many
J: TRBJ2-2
DNA: TGCGCCAGCAGCGAGAGACTTAACACCGGGGAGCTGTTTTTT
CDR3: CASSERLNTGELFF

D: .
V: TRBV15
size: many
J: TRBJ2-3
DNA: TGTGCCACCAGCAGAGTCCGCCCTCGCGCAGATACGCAGTATTTT
CDR3: CATSRVRPRADTQYF

D: .
V: TRBV5-1
size: many
J: TRBJ1-2
DNA: TGCGCCAGCCGACAGGACAGCACTAACTATGGCTACACCTTC
CDR3: CASRQDSTNYGYTF

D: TRBD2
V: TRBV18
size: many
J: TRBJ2-6
DNA: TGTGCCAGCTCACCACCTGCGGCCGGGAGGGCCTCTGGGGCCAACGTCCTGACTTTC
CDR3: CASSPPAAGRASGANVLTF

D: TRBD2
V: TRBV25-1
size: many
J: TRBJ2-4
DNA: TGTGCCAGCAGTGAATGGGAGGGAGACATTCAGTACTTC
CDR3: CASSEWEGDIQYF

D: TRBD1
V: TRBV2
size: many
J: TRBJ2-5
DNA: TGTGCCAGCTACGACCGGGACAGCTATTTCCACGGGACCCAGTACTTC
CDR3: CASYDRDSYFHGTQYF

D: .
V: TRBV7-8
size: many
J: TRBJ2-7
DNA: TGTGCCAGCACCAATCCAGGGGTCATGAGGAACGAGCAGTACTTC
CDR3: CASTNPGVMRNEQYF

D: TRBD2
V: TRBV18
size: many
J: TRBJ2-7
DNA: TGTGCCAGCTCTCCCCGGGGGGACTACGAGCAGTACTTC
CDR3: CASSPRGDYEQYF

D: .
V: TRBV9
size: many
J: TRBJ1-1
DNA: TGTGCCAGCAGCCCCCACAGGGAAGCTTTCTTT
CDR3: CASSPHREAFF

D: TRBD1
V: TRBV20-1
size: many
J: TRBJ2-7
DNA: TGCAGTGCCAAGAACAGGGGGACAGGTAACTACGAGCAGTACTTC
CDR3: CSAKNRGTGNYEQYF

D: .
V: TRBV5-1
size: many
J: TRBJ2-5
DNA: TGCGCCAGCAGCCCTCGAGGTTGGTCAGAGACCCAGTACTTC
CDR3: CASSPRGWSETQYF

D: TRBD1
V: TRBV12-3/TRBV12-4
size: many
J: TRBJ2-6
DNA: TGTGCCAGCAGCCCGACAGGGAAGGCTGGGGCCAACGTCCTGACTTTC
CDR3: CASSPTGKAGANVLTF

D: .
V: TRBV29-1
size: medium-sized
J: TRBJ1-1
DNA: TGCAGCGTTCATGATACGACTCCGAACACTGAAGCTTTCTTT
CDR3: CSVHDTTPNTEAFF

D: TRBD1
V: TRBV6-1
size: many
J: TRBJ1-5
DNA: TGTGCCAGCAGTGACACAGGGGTCGTTCAGCCCCAGCATTTT
CDR3: CASSDTGVVQPQHF

D: .
V: TRBV18
size: many
J: TRBJ2-5
DNA: TGTGCCAGCTCCACGGGAAGAAAAGAGACCCAGTACTTC
CDR3: CASSTGRKETQYF

D: TRBD1
V: TRBV28
size: many
J: TRBJ1-2
DNA: TGTGCCAGCAGAGAACAGGGGAACTATGGCTACACCTTC
CDR3: CASREQGNYGYTF

D: .
V: TRBV6-5
size: many
J: TRBJ2-5
DNA: TGTGCCAGCAGTTACTGGGACGGCCAAGAGACCCAGTACTTC
CDR3: CASSYWDGQETQYF

D: .
V: TRBV20-1
size: many
J: TRBJ2-5
DNA: TGCAGTGCTACGCCTGAGCGCCTTACAGAGACCCAGTACTTC
CDR3: CSATPERLTETQYF

D: .
V: TRBV25-1
size: many
J: TRBJ2-6
DNA: TGTGCCAGCAGTGCCAGGGAACCATCTGGGGCCAACGTCCTGACTTTC
CDR3: CASSAREPSGANVLTF

D: .
V: TRBV6-2/TRBV6-3
size: many
J: TRBJ2-7
DNA: TGTGCCAGCAGCCAAAAAGGGGTTGGGCAGTACTTC
CDR3: CASSQKGVGQYF

D: .
V: TRBV20-1
size: many
J: TRBJ2-5
DNA: TGCAGTGCTAGCGACTACAGGGAACAAGAGACCCAGTACTTC
CDR3: CSASDYREQETQYF

D: .
V: TRBV6-5
size: many
J: TRBJ2-3
DNA: TGTGCCAGCGGGCCCTATGGGGGAGTAAGCACAGATACGCAGTATTTT
CDR3: CASGPYGGVSTDTQYF

D: .
V: TRBV7-2
size: many
J: TRBJ2-2
DNA: TGTGCCAGCAGCTTAGCACAGGGGGAGCTGTTTTTT
CDR3: CASSLAQGELFF

D: .
V: TRBV18
size: many
J: TRBJ2-3
DNA: TGTGCCAGCTCACCCCAAAGGGGACATCAAAGCACAGATACGCAGTATTTT
CDR3: CASSPQRGHQSTDTQYF

D: TRBD1
V: TRBV19
size: .
J: TRBJ1-6
DNA: TGTGCCAGTAGTCCCAGGGACAGAGAAAATTCACCCCTCCACTTT
CDR3: CASSPRDRENSPLHF

D: .
V: TRBV20-1
size: .
J: TRBJ2-1
DNA: TGCAGTGCTAGAGTTTTAGGGGAGGGGGCGGGGTACAATGAGCAGTTCTTC
CDR3: CSARVLGEGAGYNEQFF

D: .
V: TRBV5-5
size: many
J: TRBJ2-7
DNA: TGTGCCAGCAGCTTATCAGGGTGGGACGAGCAGTACTTC
CDR3: CASSLSGWDEQYF

D: TRBD2
V: TRBV20-1
size: many
J: TRBJ2-1
DNA: TGCAGTGCCCAGGGACTAGCGGTGAGGGGCAATGAGCAGTTCTTC
CDR3: CSAQGLAVRGNEQFF

D: .
V: TRBV7-2
size: .
J: TRBJ2-3
DNA: TGTGCCAGCAGCTTAGCTAAACCGGATACGCAGTCTTTT
CDR3: CASSLAKPDTQSF

D: .
V: TRBV11-2
size: many
J: TRBJ2-6
DNA: TGTGCCAGCAGCCCGATCACAAGGGTGTCCTGGAATCCCAACGTCCTGACTTTC
CDR3: CASSPITRVSWNPNVLTF

D: .
V: TRBV6-5
size: many
J: TRBJ2-6
DNA: TGTGCCAGCAGTTACTCGCAGGGGTCCTCTGGGGCCAACGTCCTGACTTTC
CDR3: CASSYSQGSSGANVLTF

D: TRBD2
V: TRBV7-2
size: many
J: TRBJ2-1
DNA: TGTGCCAGCAGCGCCGGACTAGCGGGAGCTCTCTCCTACAATGAGCAGTTCTTC
CDR3: CASSAGLAGALSYNEQFF

D: TRBD2
V: TRBV11-2
size: many
J: TRBJ2-1
DNA: TGTGCCAGCAGCTCTGGGAGCGTAGAAGGACTAGCGGGGTACAATGAGCAGTTCTTC
CDR3: CASSSGSVEGLAGYNEQFF

D: .
V: TRBV13
size: .
J: TRBJ2-1
DNA: TGTGCCATGGGCCTCGGCCTAGTCGGCAATGAGCAGTTCTTC
CDR3: CAMGLGLVGNEQFF

D: TRBD2
V: TRBV12-3/TRBV12-4
size: many
J: TRBJ2-1
DNA: TGTGCCAGCAGGGCCACTCTAGCGGGTTTGTATGAGCAGTTCTTC
CDR3: CASRATLAGLYEQFF

D: .
V: TRBV6-1
size: many
J: TRBJ2-2
DNA: TGTGCCAGCAGTGAAGTTCAGGGCTACACCGGGGAGCTGTTTTTT
CDR3: CASSEVQGYTGELFF

D: .
V: TRBV6-1
size: few
J: TRBJ2-1
DNA: TGTGCCAGCAGAAAACAGGGCTCCTCCTACAATGAGCAGTTCTTC
CDR3: CASRKQGSSYNEQFF

D: .
V: TRBV20-1
size: many
J: TRBJ2-1
DNA: TGCAGTGCTAGGCGGGGCGGTGGGCAGTTCTTC
CDR3: CSARRGGGQFF

D: .
V: TRBV28
size: few
J: TRBJ1-5
DNA: TGTGCCAGCAGTCACCCGGGGAGGGGGGAAGGCAATCAGCCCCAGCATTTT
CDR3: CASSHPGRGEGNQPQHF

D: TRBD1
V: TRBV5-1
size: many
J: TRBJ2-3
DNA: TGCGCCAGTGGGCCGGGACAGGGATTCACAGATACGCAGTATTTT
CDR3: CASGPGQGFTDTQYF

D: .
V: TRBV7-8
size: many
J: TRBJ2-2
DNA: TGTGCCAGCAGCCCCTATTCAAGAGGGATCGGGGAGCTGTTTTTT
CDR3: CASSPYSRGIGELFF

D: .
V: TRBV5-4
size: many
J: TRBJ2-3
DNA: TGTGCCAGCAGTTTACCCAGCACAGATACGCAGTATTTT
CDR3: CASSLPSTDTQYF